This T cell receptor (beta chain) was observed in a study of PD-L1 blockade in urothelial cancer. At the level of the study: Median T cell yield from blood was about 130,000.

Time point in this sample: peripheral blood 6 weeks after treatment start. Patients suffered from locally advanced or metastatic urothelial carcinoma. The trim removed 7 bases at V and 6 bases at J, leaving 16 bases unmatched. This CDR3 is built from 17 residues. Germline loops: CDR1 SNHLY, CDR2 FYNNEI. Using immunoSEQ multiplex PCR, the repertoire was profiled, and TCRdb retains in-frame clones only, with some absent. The sample carries 95,000 to 150,000 clones, 86% recorded once. Material: PBMCs, obtained around atezolizumab (anti-PD-L1) treatment. This receptor was identified in a man between 45 and 60 years old with urothelial cancer. The chain employs TRBV2 and TRBJ2-1; TRBD1 matches at 9 bases. The CDR3 sequence is CASKPLEGTGMFNEQFF. In nucleotides, the CDR3 is TGTGCCAGCAAACCCCTCGAGGGGACAGGGATGTTCAATGAGCAGTTCTTC.